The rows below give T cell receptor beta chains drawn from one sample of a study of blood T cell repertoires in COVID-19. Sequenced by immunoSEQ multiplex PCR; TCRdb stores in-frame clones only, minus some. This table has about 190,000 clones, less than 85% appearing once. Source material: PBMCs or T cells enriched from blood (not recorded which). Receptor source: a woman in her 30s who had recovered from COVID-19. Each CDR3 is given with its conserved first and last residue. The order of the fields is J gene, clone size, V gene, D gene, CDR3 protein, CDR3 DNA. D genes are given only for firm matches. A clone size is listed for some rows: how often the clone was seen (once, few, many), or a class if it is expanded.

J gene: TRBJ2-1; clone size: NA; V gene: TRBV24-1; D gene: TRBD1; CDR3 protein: CATSRQGTSNEQFF; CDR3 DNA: TGTGCCACCAGCCGACAGGGAACGTCCAATGAGCAGTTCTTC
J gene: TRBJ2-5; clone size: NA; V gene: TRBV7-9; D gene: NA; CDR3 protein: CASSLGVGEETQYF; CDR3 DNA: TGTGCCAGCAGCTTAGGTGTTGGAGAAGAGACCCAGTACTTC
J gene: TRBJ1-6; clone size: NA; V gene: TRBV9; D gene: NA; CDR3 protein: CASSVGGDNSPLHF; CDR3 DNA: TGTGCCAGCAGCGTAGGAGGAGATAATTCACCCCTCCACTTT
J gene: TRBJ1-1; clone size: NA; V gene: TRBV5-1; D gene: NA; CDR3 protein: CASSGVGDTEAFF; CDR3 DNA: TGCGCCAGCAGCGGGGTGGGAGACACTGAAGCTTTCTTT
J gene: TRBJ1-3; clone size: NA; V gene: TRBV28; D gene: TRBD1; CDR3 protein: CASRQTGGAGNTIYF; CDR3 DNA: TGTGCCAGCAGACAGACAGGGGGAGCTGGAAACACCATATATTTT
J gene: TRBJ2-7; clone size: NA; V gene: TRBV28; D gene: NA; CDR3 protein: CASSLGGFYEQYF; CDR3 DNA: TGTGCCAGCAGTTTAGGCGGGTTCTACGAGCAGTACTTC
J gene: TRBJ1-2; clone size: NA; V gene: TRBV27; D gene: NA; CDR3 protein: CASSPGQIYNYGYTF; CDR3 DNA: TGTGCCAGCAGTCCCGGACAGATCTATAACTATGGCTACACCTTC
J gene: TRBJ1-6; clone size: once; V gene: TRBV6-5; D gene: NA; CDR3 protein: CASSPSGGAHSPLHF; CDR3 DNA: TGTGCCAGCAGCCCCTCTGGAGGGGCTCATTCACCCCTCCACTTT
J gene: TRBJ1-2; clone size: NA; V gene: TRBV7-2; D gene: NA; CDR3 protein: CASTQFAANYGYTF; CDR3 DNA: TGTGCCAGCACCCAATTCGCAGCTAACTATGGCTACACCTTC
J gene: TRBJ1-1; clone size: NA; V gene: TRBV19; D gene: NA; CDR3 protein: CASSSTGNTEAFF; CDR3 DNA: TGTGCCAGTAGTTCGACAGGGAACACTGAAGCTTTCTTT
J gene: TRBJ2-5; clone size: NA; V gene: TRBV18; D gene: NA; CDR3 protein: CASSRGLDETQYF; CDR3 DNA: TGTGCCAGCTCACGGGGACTGGATGAGACCCAGTACTTC
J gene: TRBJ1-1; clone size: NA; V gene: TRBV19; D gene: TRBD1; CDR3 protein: CASTRTGENTEAFF; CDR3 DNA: TGTGCCAGTACTAGGACAGGGGAGAACACTGAAGCTTTCTTT
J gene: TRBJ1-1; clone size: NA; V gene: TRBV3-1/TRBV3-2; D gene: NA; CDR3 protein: CASSQEGRITGYAEAFF; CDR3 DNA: TGTGCCAGCAGCCAAGAAGGGCGAATTACAGGATACGCTGAAGCTTTCTTT
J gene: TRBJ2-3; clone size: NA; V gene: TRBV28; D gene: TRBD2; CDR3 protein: CASNSRVPGGLYTQYF; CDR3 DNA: TGTGCCAGCAATTCACGGGTACCGGGAGGGCTATATACGCAGTATTTT
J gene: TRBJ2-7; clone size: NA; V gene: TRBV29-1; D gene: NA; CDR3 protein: CSVATGYEQYF; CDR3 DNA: TGCAGCGTTGCAACCGGCTACGAGCAGTACTTC
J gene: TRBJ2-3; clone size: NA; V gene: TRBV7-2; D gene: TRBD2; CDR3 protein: CASSTWTSGSEGQYF; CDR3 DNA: TGTGCCAGCAGCACCTGGACTAGCGGGAGTGAGGGCCAGTATTTT
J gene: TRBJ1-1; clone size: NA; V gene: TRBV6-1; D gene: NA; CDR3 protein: CASSEKNNRGTEAFF; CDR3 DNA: TGTGCCAGCAGTGAAAAGAACAATCGCGGGACTGAAGCTTTCTTT
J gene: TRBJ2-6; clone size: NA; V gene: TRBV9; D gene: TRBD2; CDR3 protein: CASSVATAGGSGANVLTF; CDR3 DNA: TGTGCCAGCAGCGTAGCTACGGCGGGGGGATCCGGGGCCAACGTCCTGACTTTC
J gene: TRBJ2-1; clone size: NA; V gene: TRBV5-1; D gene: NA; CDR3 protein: CASSLAGAKGNEQFF; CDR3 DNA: TGCGCCAGCAGCTTGGCAGGCGCCAAGGGGAATGAGCAGTTCTTC
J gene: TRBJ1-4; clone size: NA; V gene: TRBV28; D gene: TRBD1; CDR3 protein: CASSFSGQGEGKLFF; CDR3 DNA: TGTGCCAGCAGTTTTTCGGGACAGGGAGAGGGAAAACTGTTTTTT
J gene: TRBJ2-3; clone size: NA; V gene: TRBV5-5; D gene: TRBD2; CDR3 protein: CASSLLAGTDTQYF; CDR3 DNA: TGTGCCAGCAGCCTACTAGCGGGCACAGATACGCAGTATTTT
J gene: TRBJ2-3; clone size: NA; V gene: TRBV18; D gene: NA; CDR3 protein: CASSPSSRTDTQYF; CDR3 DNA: TGTGCCAGCTCACCTTCTTCCCGCACAGATACGCAGTATTTT